The rows below give T cell receptor beta chains drawn from one sample of a study of cytomegalovirus exposure and HLA in healthy donors. Using immunoSEQ multiplex PCR, the repertoire was profiled, and TCRdb retains in-frame clones only, with some absent. The table shows some 140,000 clones, with approximately 72% occurring only once. The sample taken for sequencing was PBMCs. Source of these receptors: a man aged 18-30 years in good health and CMV-seronegative. Both conserved end residues are part of each CDR3. D genes are given only for firm matches. The size field is filled for only some rows; it gives once, few, many or a size class.

CDR3 DNA	CDR3 protein	D gene	J gene	clone size	V gene
TGTGCCAGCTCACCCGCCCTGGGACAGGGGGCGAAGGAAAAACTGTTTTTT	CASSPALGQGAKEKLFF	TRBD1	TRBJ1-4	once	TRBV18
TGTGCCAGCAGTTTATTGGCCAGGGGGGCTGAAGCTTTCTTT	CASSLLARGAEAFF	TRBD1	TRBJ1-1	NA	TRBV27
TGTGCCAGCAGTGAATACAGAGTTCGACAGGACGGAAAACTGTTTTTT	CASSEYRVRQDGKLFF	NA	TRBJ1-4	NA	TRBV6-1
TGTGCCAGCAGTGAATGGGACAGGGCCGGCGGCTACACCTTC	CASSEWDRAGGYTF	TRBD1	TRBJ1-2	few	TRBV2
TGTGCCAGCAGCTGGACGGGACTGGGGTTCGTGGCCGCTGAAGCTTTCTTT	CASSWTGLGFVAAEAFF	NA	TRBJ1-1	few	TRBV5-6
TGTGCCAGCAGTGGGGGGGGGTTCGTGGTGGATGAGCAGTTCTTC	CASSGGGFVVDEQFF	TRBD2	TRBJ2-1	once	TRBV6-5
TGTGCCAGCAGTGAGACGCACAGGGGGCCGCGAACTGAAGCTTTCTTT	CASSETHRGPRTEAFF	TRBD1	TRBJ1-1	few	TRBV28
TGTGCCTGGAGTGTTGGGACAGGGGACAATGAAAAACTGTTTTTT	CAWSVGTGDNEKLFF	TRBD1	TRBJ1-4	NA	TRBV30
TGTGCCAGCAGTTCGGACAGGGACAACAGTCAGTACTTC	CASSSDRDNSQYF	TRBD1	TRBJ2-4	few	TRBV27
TGTGCCAGCACCCAGGGGTTCCGGCAGTTCTTC	CASTQGFRQFF	NA	TRBJ2-1	NA	TRBV6-5
TGTGCCAGCAGCTCCCCGGGACAGGGGATAAAGAGGAACACCATATATTTT	CASSSPGQGIKRNTIYF	TRBD1	TRBJ1-3	NA	TRBV7-9
TGTGCCAGCAGCCAACAGGGCCCCGGGGAGCTGTTTTTT	CASSQQGPGELFF	NA	TRBJ2-2	NA	TRBV7-9
TGTGCCAGCAGCTCCCAGGACAGGGATGAGCAGTTCTTC	CASSSQDRDEQFF	TRBD1	TRBJ2-1	NA	TRBV7-9
TGTGCCAGCAGCTTTTCATTACGGGGAAGCTACGAGCAGTACTTC	CASSFSLRGSYEQYF	NA	TRBJ2-7	NA	TRBV5-8
TGCGCCAGCAGCCGACGACTAGCGGGACAAGAGACCCAGTACTTC	CASSRRLAGQETQYF	TRBD2	TRBJ2-5	once	TRBV5-1
TGTGCCAGCAGTGCAGGGACAGGGGAGGTCTATGGCTACACCTTC	CASSAGTGEVYGYTF	TRBD1	TRBJ1-2	NA	TRBV2
TGTGCCAGCAGTCCCCTAGACTACGAGCAGTACTTC	CASSPLDYEQYF	NA	TRBJ2-7	NA	TRBV6-6
TGTGCCATCACCGGCGCGACTAGCGGTCACAATGAGCAGTTCTTC	CAITGATSGHNEQFF	TRBD2	TRBJ2-1	few	TRBV10-3
TGTGCCAGCAGCTTGGGTAGCGGGGGGCCGAATGAGCAGTTCTTC	CASSLGSGGPNEQFF	TRBD2	TRBJ2-1	few	TRBV5-4
TGTGCCAGCAGTGCAGGACTAGCGTTGGGCAATGAGCAGTTCTTC	CASSAGLALGNEQFF	TRBD2	TRBJ2-1	NA	TRBV6-1
TGTGCCAGCTTTGAGGTCATCACTGAAGCTTTCTTT	CASFEVITEAFF	NA	TRBJ1-1	NA	TRBV6-6
TGCGCCAGCAGCCAAGGGACTAGCGGGGCCGATGAGCAGTTCTTC	CASSQGTSGADEQFF	TRBD2	TRBJ2-1	NA	TRBV4-3
TGTGCCAGCAGTCGGAACAGGGATGATGAGCAGTTCTTC	CASSRNRDDEQFF	NA	TRBJ2-1	NA	TRBV2